A selection of T cell receptor beta chains follows, all from one sample in a study of T cells after yellow fever vaccination. Each CDR3 protein is one row after TCRdb ran MiXCR on the 5' RACE reads. This sample has 300,000 to 450,000 distinct CDR3 sequences; roughly 6.2% occur once, and the top ten carry over 12%. The source was PBMCs, collected 5 days after the yellow fever booster vaccination. The origin of the receptors is a man aged 25 to 40 who received the YFV17D yellow fever vaccine. Each CDR3 is given with its conserved first and last residue. A D gene is named only where the DNA matches it firmly. Not every row has a clone size; where given, it reads once, few, many or a size class.

clone size: NA; D gene: NA; V gene: TRBV5-1; J gene: TRBJ1-4; CDR3 DNA: TGCGCCAGCAGCCAGGGATCAACTAATGAAAAACTGTTTTTT; CDR3 protein: CASSQGSTNEKLFF
clone size: many; D gene: TRBD2; V gene: TRBV4-3; J gene: TRBJ2-3; CDR3 DNA: TGCGCCAGCAGCCCGACTAGCGGAACCCCCACAGATACGCAGTATTTT; CDR3 protein: CASSPTSGTPTDTQYF
clone size: NA; D gene: NA; V gene: TRBV19; J gene: TRBJ1-1; CDR3 DNA: TGTGCCAGTAGTATAGGTGGAAGGGGAGTGTACACTGAAGCTTTCTTT; CDR3 protein: CASSIGGRGVYTEAFF
clone size: NA; D gene: TRBD2; V gene: TRBV20-1; J gene: TRBJ2-4; CDR3 DNA: TGCAGTGCCGCCGGGGGTAGCGGGGGCTCCAAAAACATTCAGTACTTC; CDR3 protein: CSAAGGSGGSKNIQYF
clone size: NA; D gene: NA; V gene: TRBV11-1; J gene: TRBJ2-1; CDR3 DNA: TGTGCCAGCAGCTTAGCGGTGCAGGGATCTTGGTCCTACAATGAGCAGTTCTTC; CDR3 protein: CASSLAVQGSWSYNEQFF
clone size: few; D gene: NA; V gene: TRBV20-1; J gene: TRBJ1-3; CDR3 DNA: TGCAGTGCTAGCGGAACTGGAAACACCATATATTTT; CDR3 protein: CSASGTGNTIYF
clone size: many; D gene: NA; V gene: TRBV20-1; J gene: TRBJ2-3; CDR3 DNA: TGCAGTGCTAGAGTAAGGGCGCAGTATACGCAGTATTTT; CDR3 protein: CSARVRAQYTQYF
clone size: NA; D gene: NA; V gene: TRBV20-1; J gene: TRBJ1-5; CDR3 DNA: TGCAGTGCTAGAGGTTTATCCGCGAATGGCAATCAGCCCCAGCATTTT; CDR3 protein: CSARGLSANGNQPQHF
clone size: many; D gene: TRBD1; V gene: TRBV7-9; J gene: TRBJ2-5; CDR3 DNA: TGTGCCAGCAGCTCCACCCCCAGGGGGAAGGTTCAAGAGACCCAGTACTTC; CDR3 protein: CASSSTPRGKVQETQYF
clone size: many; D gene: TRBD2; V gene: TRBV7-9; J gene: TRBJ2-7; CDR3 DNA: TGTGCCAGCAGCTTAGTGGCTAGCGGGGCTGACCCCTACGAGCAGTACTTC; CDR3 protein: CASSLVASGADPYEQYF
clone size: many; D gene: NA; V gene: TRBV7-8; J gene: TRBJ2-7; CDR3 DNA: TGTGCCAGCAGCTCAACCGGGACTCGCGGTGGTTTTCGGAGCGAGCAGTACTTC; CDR3 protein: CASSSTGTRGGFRSEQYF
clone size: many; D gene: NA; V gene: TRBV15; J gene: TRBJ2-4; CDR3 DNA: TGTGCCACCAGCAGAACAACTCTAGCATCCAAAAACATTCAGTACTTC; CDR3 protein: CATSRTTLASKNIQYF
clone size: few; D gene: NA; V gene: TRBV19; J gene: TRBJ2-1; CDR3 DNA: TGTGCCAGTAGTATTTTCGGCGGGGAATACAATGAGCAGTTCTTC; CDR3 protein: CASSIFGGEYNEQFF
clone size: many; D gene: NA; V gene: TRBV4-3; J gene: TRBJ1-1; CDR3 DNA: TGCGCCAGCAGCCAACACCCGCCGGGGAGCACTGAAGCTTTCTTT; CDR3 protein: CASSQHPPGSTEAFF
clone size: many; D gene: TRBD2; V gene: TRBV6-2/TRBV6-3; J gene: TRBJ2-3; CDR3 DNA: TGTGCCAGCAGCCCGTCAACTAGCGGGAGGGCCGATACGCAGTATTTT; CDR3 protein: CASSPSTSGRADTQYF
clone size: NA; D gene: NA; V gene: TRBV3-1; J gene: TRBJ2-1; CDR3 DNA: TGTGCCAGCAGCTCTCACGGGCCACCGAATGAGCAGTTCTTC; CDR3 protein: CASSSHGPPNEQFF
clone size: many; D gene: NA; V gene: TRBV28; J gene: TRBJ2-7; CDR3 DNA: TGTGCCAGCAGTTCGTTGGGATGGGACAAACTCTACGAGCAGTACTTC; CDR3 protein: CASSSLGWDKLYEQYF
clone size: NA; D gene: NA; V gene: TRBV28; J gene: TRBJ2-5; CDR3 DNA: TGTGCCAGCAGGCTAGACAGGTACCGAGAGACCCAGTACTTC; CDR3 protein: CASRLDRYRETQYF
clone size: NA; D gene: NA; V gene: TRBV5-1; J gene: TRBJ2-2; CDR3 DNA: TGCGCCAGCAGCTTGGAGGGCAGGGGAATAACCGGGGAGCTGTTTTTT; CDR3 protein: CASSLEGRGITGELFF
clone size: NA; D gene: NA; V gene: TRBV19; J gene: TRBJ1-1; CDR3 DNA: TGTGCCAGCTCTAGCGAGATAAGCACTGAAGCTTTCTTT; CDR3 protein: CASSSEISTEAFF
clone size: NA; D gene: NA; V gene: TRBV6-1; J gene: TRBJ1-2; CDR3 DNA: TGTGCCAGCAGCCTCCAAGGGTACGAAACTAACTATGGCTACACCTTC; CDR3 protein: CASSLQGYETNYGYTF
clone size: many; D gene: NA; V gene: TRBV12-3/TRBV12-4; J gene: TRBJ1-3; CDR3 DNA: TGTGCCAGCAGTCCGGACTTACTCTCTGGAAACACCATATATTTT; CDR3 protein: CASSPDLLSGNTIYF
clone size: many; D gene: NA; V gene: TRBV10-3; J gene: TRBJ2-5; CDR3 DNA: TGTGCCATCAGTGAAACGACGGACCAACTCCAGTACTTC; CDR3 protein: CAISETTDQLQYF
clone size: NA; D gene: TRBD2; V gene: TRBV7-2; J gene: TRBJ2-5; CDR3 DNA: TGTGCCAGCAGCTTAGCGCGGGGGTACCAAGAGACCCAGTACTTC; CDR3 protein: CASSLARGYQETQYF
clone size: few; D gene: TRBD2; V gene: TRBV7-3; J gene: TRBJ2-7; CDR3 DNA: TGTGCCAGCAGCTTAGGCCGGGAGGCCAACTACGAGCAGTACTTC; CDR3 protein: CASSLGREANYEQYF
clone size: NA; D gene: NA; V gene: TRBV7-2; J gene: TRBJ2-1; CDR3 DNA: TGTGCCAGCAGCTTAATGAGCGAGAGCTCCTACAATGAGCAGTTCTTC; CDR3 protein: CASSLMSESSYNEQFF
clone size: NA; D gene: TRBD1; V gene: TRBV5-1; J gene: TRBJ2-6; CDR3 DNA: TGCGCCAGCAGCGGACCGGGACAGGGAACCGGGGCCAACGTCCTGACTTTC; CDR3 protein: CASSGPGQGTGANVLTF
clone size: many; D gene: NA; V gene: TRBV7-2; J gene: TRBJ1-2; CDR3 DNA: TGTGCCAGCAGCAAAGACACAGGGTTATATGGCTACACCTTC; CDR3 protein: CASSKDTGLYGYTF